What follows are 28 T cell receptor beta chains derived from one specimen sequenced in a study of cytomegalovirus exposure and HLA in healthy donors. Using immunoSEQ multiplex PCR, the repertoire was profiled, and TCRdb retains in-frame clones only, with some absent. The sample has some 200,000 clones; approximately 90% are singletons. Sequenced input: PBMCs. The origin of the receptors is a woman aged 18-35 years in good health and CMV-seronegative.

The rearrangement uses TRBV7-9 and TRBJ2-3, with 8 bases that match TRBD2. Looked up from germline, CDR1 is SEHNR and CDR2 is FQNEAQ (reference sequence). The junction had 12 bases not matched to a gene; V was cut back by 11 bases and J by 5 bases. CDR3 size: 14 residues. CDR3 sequence: CAGDREGGRDTQYF. The CDR3 nucleotides read TGTGCCGGCGACCGGGAGGGAGGAAGAGATACGCAGTATTTT.

The chain has TRBV25-1 and TRBJ1-2; the match to TRBD1 covers 8 bases. Germline values: CDR1 MGHDK, CDR2 SYGVNS. This CDR3 region has 18 residues. V lost 5 bases and J lost 5; bases outside the gene matches: 19. CDR3 coding DNA: TGTGCCAGCAGTCCCTCAGCGCCCCACAGGGGGGAGAAGTATGGCTACACCTTC. Amino acid sequence: CASSPSAPHRGEKYGYTF.

The chain's CDR3 is CASSRGLAYGEQYF. The CDR3 nucleotides are TGCGCCAGCAGTCGGGGACTAGCGTACGGCGAGCAGTACTTC. The gene calls are TRBV10-2 and TRBJ2-7; the match to TRBD2 covers 10 bases. Germline V gives CDR1 WSHSY, CDR2 SAAADI. The trim removed 5 bases at V and 6 bases at J, leaving 7 bases unmatched. CDR3 length equals 14 residues.

This sequence joins TRBV5-1 and TRBJ2-1; 7 bases agree with TRBD1. The V and J ends lost 0 bases and 5 bases, in that order; junction bases with no gene match: 5. Germline CDR1 reads SGHRS; CDR2 reads YFSETQ. The CDR3 is 15 residues long. The CDR3 DNA is TGCGCCAGCAGCTTGGCGGGGACAGTTAACAATGAGCAGTTCTTC. Amino acids: CASSLAGTVNNEQFF. Full variable domain (rest looked up from reference TRBV5-1 and TRBJ2-1): KAGVTQTPRYLIKTRGQQVTLSCSPISGHRSVSWYQQTPGQGLQFLFEYFSETQRNKGNFPGRFSGRQFSNSRSEMNVSTLELGDSALYLCASSLAGTVNNEQFFGPGTRLTVL.

The chain employs TRBV6-5 and TRBJ1-5; D unclear. Germline values: CDR1 MNHEY, CDR2 SVGAGI. The CDR3 consists of 15 residues. Trimming left V 3 bases short and J 3 bases short, with 12 bases between. The CDR3 bases are TGTGCCAGCAGTTATTATCCGGGAATCAATCAGCCCCAGCATTTT. Its translation: CASSYYPGINQPQHF.

The chain joins TRBV12-5 to TRBJ1-2; D is perhaps TRBD1 (5 bases). V was cut by 6 bases and J by 5 bases, with 13 bases left in between. The CDR3 loop spans 13 amino acids. Germline V CDR1 and CDR2: LGHNT, FRNRAP. CDR3 in amino acids: CASGADNRYGYTF. The CDR3, as DNA: TGTGCTAGTGGCGCGGACAACCGATATGGCTACACCTTC.

The chain couples TRBV4-2 to TRBJ2-7; tentatively, D is TRBD1 (7 bases). CDR3 size: 14 residues. Germline V gene sequence: CDR1 LGHNA, CDR2 YNFKEQ. V was cut by 0 bases and J by 9 bases, with 15 bases left in between. This CDR3 is CASSQERRGLGQYF. Here the CDR3 DNA reads TGTGCCAGCAGCCAAGAGCGGAGGGGGCTGGGGCAGTACTTC.

The rearrangement joins TRBV9 to TRBJ2-3, with D possibly being TRBD2 (5 bases). In germline, CDR1 is SGDLS, CDR2 YYNGEE. V gave up 1 base and J gave up 0 bases, with 9 bases separating them. The CDR3 is 15 amino acids. The CDR3 coding sequence is TGTGCCAGCAGCGTACTCAGCGGCAGCACAGATACGCAGTATTTT. It yields the protein CASSVLSGSTDTQYF.

V is TRBV28 and J is TRBJ1-5; D is uncertain. This CDR3 is built from 16 residues. CDR1 and CDR2 from the germline V gene are MDHEN and SYDVKM. The germline V and J ends were trimmed by 3 bases and 2 bases, with 14 bases remaining between them. The CDR3 nucleotides read TGTGCCAGCAGTTTCGGACGGGGAATCGGCAATCAGCCCCAGCATTTT. It specifies CASSFGRGIGNQPQHF.

V is TRBV5-8 and J is TRBJ2-3; D is perhaps TRBD1 (5 bases). V lost 4 bases and J 1 base, leaving 10 bases between the germline ends. Germline CDR1 SGHTS, CDR2 YDEGEE. The CDR3 length is 14 residues. Written as DNA, the CDR3 is TGTGCCAGCAGCCTCGGACATCGCACAGATACGCAGTATTTT. Its protein is CASSLGHRTDTQYF.

CDR3 nucleotides: TGCGCCAGCAGCCCTGAGAGCTTGAGGGGGCACATTAACTATGGCTACACCTTC. Translation gives CASSPESLRGHINYGYTF. The gene calls are TRBV4-1 and TRBJ1-2, with 7 bases identical to TRBD1. The CDR3 is 18 residues long. With V trimmed by 4 bases and J by 1 base, 15 bases remained unmatched. The V gene's germline CDR1 is MGHRA and CDR2 YSYEKL.

This clone has a single count. The chain links TRBV2 to TRBJ1-1; 8 positions agree with TRBD1. This CDR3 has 11 amino acids. CDR1 is SNHLY and CDR2 is FYNNEI in the germline V gene. V lost 6 bases and J lost 12; bases outside the gene matches: 6. DNA of the CDR3: TGTGCCAGCAGACTGACAGGGGTAACTTTCTTT. The encoded protein is CASRLTGVTFF.

The rearrangement joins TRBV7-3 to TRBJ2-1, with TRBD2 as a possible D gene (6 bases). With 1 base removed from V and 0 bases from J, the gap between germline ends came to 16 bases. Germline V lookup: CDR1 SGHTA, CDR2 FQGTGA. The CDR3 runs 18 residues. DNA of the CDR3: TGTGCCAGCAGCTTAAAGGGTCAGCTCGGGAGCTCCTACAATGAGCAGTTCTTC. This codes for CASSLKGQLGSSYNEQFF.

The V and J genes are TRBV19 and TRBJ1-1, with 11 bases identical to TRBD1. CDR1 is LNHDA, CDR2 SQIVND, per germline (reference sequence). The CDR3 covers 16 residues. Unmatched junction bases numbered 6, after V lost 6 bases and J lost 0 bases. The CDR3 sequence: CASSGQGAPLNTEAFF. The CDR3 region has the DNA TGTGCCAGTAGCGGACAGGGGGCGCCGTTGAACACTGAAGCTTTCTTT.

The gene calls are TRBV19 and TRBJ1-5; possibly TRBD1 for D (5 bases). V was trimmed by 6 bases and J by 0 bases, leaving 12 bases between them. Germline loops: CDR1 LNHDA, CDR2 SQIVND (reference sequence). The CDR3 consists of 15 residues. This CDR3 is CASRRTTNSNQPQHF. The CDR3 DNA is TGTGCCAGTAGAAGGACAACTAATAGCAATCAGCCCCAGCATTTT. Looking up the rest from reference TRBV19 and TRBJ1-5 gives the full variable domain: DGGITQSPKYLFRKEGQNVTLSCEQNLNHDAMYWYRQDPGQGLRLIYYSQIVNDFQKGDIAEGYSVSREKKESFPLTVTSAQKNPTAFYLCASRRTTNSNQPQHFGDGTRLSIL.

Here the CDR3 DNA reads TGTGCCTGGGGACAGGGCACCTACGAGCAGTACTTC. Its protein product is CAWGQGTYEQYF. The V and J genes are TRBV30 and TRBJ2-7, with 8 positions matching TRBD1. The V gene end was trimmed by 5 bases and the J gene end by 2 bases; junction bases not matched to a gene: 2. There are 12 residues in the CDR3. In germline, CDR1 is GTSNPN, CDR2 SVGIG (reference sequence). The full variable domain, with the rest looked up from reference TRBV30 and TRBJ2-7, is SQTIHQWPATLVQPVGSPLSLECTVEGTSNPNLYWYRQAAGRGLQLLFYSVGIGQISSEVPQNLSASRPQDRQFILSSKKLLLSDSGFYLCAWGQGTYEQYFGPGTRLTVT.

The chain has TRBV5-6 and TRBJ2-7; 7 bases fit TRBD1. J gave up 4 bases and V 2 bases, and 3 bases lay outside the gene matches. CDR1 is SGHDT and CDR2 is YYEEEE in the germline V gene. The CDR3 totals 13 residues. The CDR3: CASSFGQVYEQYF. The CDR3 DNA sequence: TGTGCCAGCAGCTTCGGACAGGTGTACGAGCAGTACTTC.

The gene calls are TRBV10-3 and TRBJ1-6, with 7 bases matching TRBD1. Trimming at V came to 6 bases and at J to 7 bases, leaving 12 bases not matched to a gene. Germline loops: CDR1 ENHRY, CDR2 SYGVKD. The CDR3 extends over 16 amino acids. CDR3 sequence: CAISSLWDSLNSPLHF. CDR3 nucleotides: TGTGCCATCAGCTCGCTTTGGGACAGTCTCAATTCACCCCTCCACTTT.

The chain combines TRBV5-1 with TRBJ1-2; no clear D gene. CDR1 and CDR2 (germline): SGHRS, YFSETQ. V was shortened by 0 bases and J by 1 base, with 10 bases between the two germline ends. This CDR3 has 15 residues. The CDR3 region has the DNA TGCGCCAGCAGCTTGGGAGAGGTTCTTAACTATGGCTACACCTTC. As protein: CASSLGEVLNYGYTF.

J is TRBJ2-7 and V is TRBV5-6, with TRBD1 identical over 7 bases. The CDR3 is 15 residues long. V gave up 0 bases and J gave up 3 bases; unmatched junction bases: 6. Germline values: CDR1 SGHDT, CDR2 YYEEEE. The CDR3 nucleotides read TGTGCCAGCAGCTTGGCCCCCCAGGGGGTCTACGAGCAGTACTTC. Translation: CASSLAPQGVYEQYF.

This rearrangement joins TRBV6-6 to TRBJ1-4, with D possibly TRBD1 on 6 matching bases. V was pared by 4 bases and J by 9 bases, with 18 bases between. Germline CDR1 and CDR2: MNHNY and SVGAGI (reference sequence). CDR3 length: 15 residues. The CDR3 nucleotides read TGTGCCAGCAGTTGGACCCGGGACAACGAAAAAAAACTGTTTTTT. It translates to CASSWTRDNEKKLFF.

This chain joins TRBV5-6 and TRBJ1-3; D perhaps matches TRBD1 (6 bases). Germline assignment: CDR1 SGHDT and CDR2 YYEEEE. Deletions cut 3 bases from V and 0 bases from J, with 16 bases between. There are 17 residues in the CDR3. The CDR3 reads CASSSGLRGISGNTIYF. The CDR3 DNA reads TGTGCCAGCAGCTCCGGTCTGAGGGGGATCTCTGGAAACACCATATATTTT. The full variable domain, completed using reference TRBV5-6 and TRBJ1-3, is DAGVTQSPTHLIKTRGQQVTLRCSPKSGHDTVSWYQQALGQGPQFIFQYYEEEERQRGNFPDRFSGHQFPNYSSELNVNALLLGDSALYLCASSSGLRGISGNTIYFGEGSWLTVV.

This chain joins TRBV18 and TRBJ1-6; a weak D match, TRBD1 (6 bases). The CDR3 runs 17 residues. Trimming shortened V by 1 base and J by 6 bases, and 16 bases separated the two germline ends. CDR1 KGHSH and CDR2 LQKENI come from the germline V gene. CDR3 sequence reads: CASSPLRGADTNSPLHF. CDR3 nucleotides: TGTGCCAGCTCACCACTCCGGGGGGCCGATACTAATTCACCCCTCCACTTT.

The chain joins TRBV5-1 to TRBJ1-6; 7 bases match TRBD1. The CDR3 extends over 16 amino acids. Germline loops: CDR1 SGHRS, CDR2 YFSETQ. J lost 0 bases, V lost 3 bases, and 3 bases had no gene match. The CDR3 loop is CASSSTGISYNSPLHF. CDR3 DNA sequence: TGCGCCAGCAGCTCGACAGGGATCTCCTATAATTCACCCCTCCACTTT.

The V gene is TRBV7-3, the J gene TRBJ1-6, with 7 positions matching TRBD1. The germline V gene encodes CDR1 SGHTA and CDR2 FQGTGA. V shed 5 bases and J 5 bases; nucleotides not matched to a gene: 6. CDR3 length equals 15 residues. The CDR3 nucleotides are TGTGCCAGCAGCCCTCAGGGGGGTCATAATTCACCCCTCCACTTT. Translated, it gives CASSPQGGHNSPLHF.

The chain employs TRBV5-1 and TRBJ2-1, with TRBD2 matching 7 bases. CDR3 size: 16 residues. The ends lost 0 bases at V and 5 bases at J; junction bases unmatched: 8. Germline lookup yields CDR1 SGHRS and CDR2 YFSETQ. In DNA, the CDR3 is TGCGCCAGCAGCTTGGTACCCCTAGCGGAGCACAATGAGCAGTTCTTC. Its protein is CASSLVPLAEHNEQFF.

This sequence joins TRBV7-9 and TRBJ2-7; 8 bases line up with TRBD2. Looked up from germline, CDR1 is SEHNR and CDR2 is FQNEAQ (reference sequence). The trim removed 5 bases at V and 0 bases at J, leaving 3 bases unmatched. The CDR3 spans 14 residues. The CDR3 loop reads CASSERENSYEQYF. CDR3 sequence (DNA): TGTGCCAGCAGCGAGCGGGAGAACTCCTACGAGCAGTACTTC.

The V call is TRBV7-9, the J call TRBJ2-7, with D unclear. Trimming took 4 bases from V and 0 from J, leaving 4 bases between them. Looked up from germline, CDR1 is SEHNR and CDR2 is FQNEAQ (reference sequence). CDR3 length: 12 residues. CDR3 in DNA: TGTGCCAGCAGCTCCATCTCCTACGAGCAGTACTTC. This gives the protein CASSSISYEQYF. Complete variable domain (other parts from reference TRBV7-9 and TRBJ2-7): DTGVSQNPRHKITKRGQNVTFRCDPISEHNRLYWYRQTLGQGPEFLTYFQNEAQLEKSRLLSDRFSAERPKGSFSTLEIQRTEQGDSAMYLCASSSISYEQYFGPGTRLTVT.